Detailed here is one T cell receptor (beta chain). Antigen: not known. Negatively enriched CD4+ T cells were divided by CD45RA into naive and memory. Libraries were prepared by immunoSEQ multiplex PCR; TCRdb keeps only in-frame clonotypes and omits some of them. In the table there are some 2.4 million clones, under 95% of which are singletons. This entry belongs to a study of shared clonotypes between healthy human individuals. Overall study context: For every donor, three CD4 naive, three CD4 memory, two CD8 naive and one CD8 memory plates were used.

Study-wide findings and caveats: Sequencing depth was predicted to influence how clonotypes are shared among donors.

The specimen was naive CD4+ T cells from PBMCs. Documented subset: CD45RA+ positively selected. This clonotype was obtained from a man younger than 35 in good health. Some clones in this sample may be carry-over from other donors' samples.

The CDR3 bases are TGCGCCAGCAGCCAAGAACCGTATCAGCCCCAGCATTTT. Its translation is CASSQEPYQPQHF. The chain recombines TRBV4-1 with TRBJ1-5; D unclear. The CDR3 consists of 13 residues. The V gene's germline CDR1 is MGHRA and CDR2 YSYEKL. V lost 0 bases and J 5 bases, leaving 5 bases between the germline ends.